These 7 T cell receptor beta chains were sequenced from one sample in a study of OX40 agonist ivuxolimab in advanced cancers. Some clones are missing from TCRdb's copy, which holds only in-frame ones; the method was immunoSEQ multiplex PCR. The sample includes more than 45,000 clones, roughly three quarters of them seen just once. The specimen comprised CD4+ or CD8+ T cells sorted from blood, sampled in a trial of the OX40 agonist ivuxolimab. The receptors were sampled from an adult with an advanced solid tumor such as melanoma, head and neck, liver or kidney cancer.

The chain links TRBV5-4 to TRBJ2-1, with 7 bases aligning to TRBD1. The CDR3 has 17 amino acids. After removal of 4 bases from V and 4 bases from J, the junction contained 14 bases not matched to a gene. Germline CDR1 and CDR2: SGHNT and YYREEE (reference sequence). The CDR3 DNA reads TGTGCCAGCAGCGTAAAACAGGGGAATGAGGGTTACAATGAGCAGTTCTTC. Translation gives CASSVKQGNEGYNEQFF.

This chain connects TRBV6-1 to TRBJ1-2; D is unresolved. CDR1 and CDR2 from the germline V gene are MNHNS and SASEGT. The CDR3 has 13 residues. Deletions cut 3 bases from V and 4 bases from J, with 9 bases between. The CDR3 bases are TGTGCCAGCAGTGAGGAAAGTATCTATGGCTACACCTTC. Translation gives CASSEESIYGYTF.

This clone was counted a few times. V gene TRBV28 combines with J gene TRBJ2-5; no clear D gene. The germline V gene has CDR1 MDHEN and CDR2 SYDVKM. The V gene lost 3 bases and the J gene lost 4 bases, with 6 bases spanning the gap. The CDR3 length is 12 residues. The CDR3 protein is CASSLAVETQYF. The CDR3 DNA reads TGTGCCAGCAGTTTGGCCGTAGAGACCCAGTACTTC.

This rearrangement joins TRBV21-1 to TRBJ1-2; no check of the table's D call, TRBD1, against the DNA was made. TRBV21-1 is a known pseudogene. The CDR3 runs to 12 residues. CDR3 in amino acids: CASDLSGGGYTF. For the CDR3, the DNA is TGTGCCAGCGATCTCAGTGGTGGTGGCTACACCTTC.

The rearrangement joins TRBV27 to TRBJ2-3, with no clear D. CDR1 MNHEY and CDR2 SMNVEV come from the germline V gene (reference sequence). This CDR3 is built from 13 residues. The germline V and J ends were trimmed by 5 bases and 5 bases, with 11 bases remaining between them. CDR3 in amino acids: CASSVVLGDTQYF. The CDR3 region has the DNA TGTGCCAGCAGTGTTGTCTTGGGAGATACGCAGTATTTT.

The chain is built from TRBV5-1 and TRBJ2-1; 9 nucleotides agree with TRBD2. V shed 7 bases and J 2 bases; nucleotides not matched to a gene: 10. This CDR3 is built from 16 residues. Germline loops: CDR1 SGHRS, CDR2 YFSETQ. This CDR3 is CASRQPGLATYNEQFF. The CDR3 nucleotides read TGCGCCAGCCGACAACCCGGACTAGCGACCTACAATGAGCAGTTCTTC.

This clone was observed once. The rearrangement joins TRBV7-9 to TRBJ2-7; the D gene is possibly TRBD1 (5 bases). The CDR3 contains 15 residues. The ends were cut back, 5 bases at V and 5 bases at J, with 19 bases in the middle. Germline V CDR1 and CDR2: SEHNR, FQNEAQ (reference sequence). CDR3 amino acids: CASSQQGGYLDEQYF. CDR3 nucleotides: TGTGCCAGCAGCCAGCAGGGTGGGTATCTCGACGAGCAGTACTTC.